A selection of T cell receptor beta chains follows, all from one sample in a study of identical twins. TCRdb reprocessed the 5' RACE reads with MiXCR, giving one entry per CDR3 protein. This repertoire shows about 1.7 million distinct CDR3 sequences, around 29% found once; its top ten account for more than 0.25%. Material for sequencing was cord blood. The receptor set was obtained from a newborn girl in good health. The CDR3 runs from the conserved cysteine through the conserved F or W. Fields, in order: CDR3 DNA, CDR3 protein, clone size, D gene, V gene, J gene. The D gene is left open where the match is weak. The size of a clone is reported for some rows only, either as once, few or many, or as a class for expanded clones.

DNA: TGCAGTGCTGGTTCTAGCGGAAACTACGAGCAGTACTTC; CDR3: CSAGSSGNYEQYF; size: NA; D: TRBD2; V: TRBV20-1; J: TRBJ2-7
DNA: TGTGCCAGCAGCCAAGACGGCGTAGCGTCGAACACCGGGGAGCTGTTTTTT; CDR3: CASSQDGVASNTGELFF; size: NA; D: NA; V: TRBV4-2; J: TRBJ2-2
DNA: TGCGCCAGCAGCGCGGGAAGTGGCCGCGAGCAGTACTTC; CDR3: CASSAGSGREQYF; size: once; D: NA; V: TRBV5-1; J: TRBJ2-7
DNA: TGCAGTGCTAGATCTCCTAGCGGGAGCTCCTACGAGCAGTACTTC; CDR3: CSARSPSGSSYEQYF; size: NA; D: TRBD2; V: TRBV20-1; J: TRBJ2-7
DNA: TGTGCCAGCAGTTTTCAGGGGAACTACAATGAGCAGTTCTTC; CDR3: CASSFQGNYNEQFF; size: NA; D: NA; V: TRBV12-3/TRBV12-4; J: TRBJ2-1
DNA: TGTGCCACCAGTATCGCGGGGATCGGCAATCAGCCCCAGCATTTT; CDR3: CATSIAGIGNQPQHF; size: few; D: NA; V: TRBV24-1; J: TRBJ1-5
DNA: TGTGCCTCCGGAACACTTCTCTACGAGCAGTACTTC; CDR3: CASGTLLYEQYF; size: few; D: NA; V: TRBV25-1; J: TRBJ2-7
DNA: TGTGCCAGCACCACTTTCGGCAGCTCTGGGGCCAACGTCCTGACTTTC; CDR3: CASTTFGSSGANVLTF; size: NA; D: NA; V: TRBV12-3/TRBV12-4; J: TRBJ2-6
DNA: TGTGCCAGCATCTTAGACGGCCTCCCTTACAATGAGCAGTTCTTC; CDR3: CASILDGLPYNEQFF; size: NA; D: NA; V: TRBV7-2; J: TRBJ2-1
DNA: TGCGCCAGCAGCTTAGCGGGAATGTCCTACAATGAGCAGTTCTTC; CDR3: CASSLAGMSYNEQFF; size: few; D: TRBD2; V: TRBV5-1; J: TRBJ2-1
DNA: TGTGCCAGCTTAACGTACAATGAGCAGTTCTTC; CDR3: CASLTYNEQFF; size: few; D: NA; V: TRBV7-2; J: TRBJ2-1
DNA: TGTGCCAGCAGTGGGGTGGGGGGTAGCACAGATACGCAGTATTTT; CDR3: CASSGVGGSTDTQYF; size: NA; D: NA; V: TRBV2; J: TRBJ2-3
DNA: TGCAGTGCTAGAGATTCTAGCGGGAGGAAAGAGACCCAGTACTTC; CDR3: CSARDSSGRKETQYF; size: few; D: TRBD2; V: TRBV20-1; J: TRBJ2-5
DNA: TGTGCCAGCAGCAGTATGAGGGATGGAGAAAAACTGTTTTTT; CDR3: CASSSMRDGEKLFF; size: NA; D: NA; V: TRBV27; J: TRBJ1-4
DNA: TGCAGTGCTAGTGGGGGCAGGCAGGCTCAGTTCTTC; CDR3: CSASGGRQAQFF; size: few; D: NA; V: TRBV20-1; J: TRBJ2-1
DNA: TGTGCCAGCACCCTTCCAGACGGTAAAAACATTCAGTACTTC; CDR3: CASTLPDGKNIQYF; size: NA; D: NA; V: TRBV6-6; J: TRBJ2-4
DNA: TGTGCCATCAGTGGGGACAGGGCCTCTAATCAGCCCCAGCATTTT; CDR3: CAISGDRASNQPQHF; size: NA; D: TRBD1; V: TRBV10-3; J: TRBJ1-5
DNA: TGTGCCAGCAGCTACCTTGGAGGAGGGGAGCTGTTTTTT; CDR3: CASSYLGGGELFF; size: NA; D: NA; V: TRBV7-2; J: TRBJ2-2
DNA: TGTGCCAGCAGCCAAGATATTGCAGGACTAGCGGGAGGATCTAGAGAGCTGTTTTTT; CDR3: CASSQDIAGLAGGSRELFF; size: once; D: TRBD2; V: TRBV4-2; J: TRBJ2-2
DNA: TGTGCCAGCAGCCGCCGAAGGAACACTGAAGCTTTCTTT; CDR3: CASSRRRNTEAFF; size: few; D: NA; V: TRBV3-1; J: TRBJ1-1
DNA: TGTGCCAGCAGCCAACGGAGCCGCACTCCCCACGAGCAGTACTTC; CDR3: CASSQRSRTPHEQYF; size: NA; D: NA; V: TRBV2; J: TRBJ2-7
DNA: TGCAGTGCTAGAGGGGGAGCGGGGCCGGACGAGCAGTACTTC; CDR3: CSARGGAGPDEQYF; size: few; D: TRBD2; V: TRBV20-1; J: TRBJ2-7
DNA: TGTGCCAGCAGCTTAGACGTCGGGCAGGGGGCTATCTATGGCTACACCTTC; CDR3: CASSLDVGQGAIYGYTF; size: NA; D: TRBD1; V: TRBV7-9; J: TRBJ1-2
DNA: TGTGCCAGCAGCTTCCTCCCGGGTCTGCGAGACTATGGCTACACCTTC; CDR3: CASSFLPGLRDYGYTF; size: NA; D: NA; V: TRBV13; J: TRBJ1-2
DNA: TGCAGTGCAGCGGCGAGACACGGCAGCCTTGACCTATTTAACTATGGCTACACCTTC; CDR3: CSAAARHGSLDLFNYGYTF; size: NA; D: NA; V: TRBV20-1; J: TRBJ1-2
DNA: TGCAGTGCTGCTGGGGGACTAGCGGGAGCTTCCTACGAGCAGTACTTC; CDR3: CSAAGGLAGASYEQYF; size: few; D: TRBD2; V: TRBV20-1; J: TRBJ2-7
DNA: TGCAGCGTTGTCCCAGCGGGAGGAGGGGATACGCAGTATTTT; CDR3: CSVVPAGGGDTQYF; size: NA; D: TRBD2; V: TRBV29-1; J: TRBJ2-3
DNA: TGTGCCAGCAGTTTATGGGCTCTTGCGAGCGGGAGAGCCACAGATACGCAGTATTTT; CDR3: CASSLWALASGRATDTQYF; size: NA; D: TRBD2; V: TRBV28; J: TRBJ2-3
DNA: TGTGCCAGCAGCTTGGGTGGGAACTACACCTTC; CDR3: CASSLGGNYTF; size: few; D: NA; V: TRBV7-9; J: TRBJ1-2
DNA: TGTGCCAGCAGTTTAAGGGAGGGGACAGCCACAGATACGCAGTATTTT; CDR3: CASSLREGTATDTQYF; size: NA; D: NA; V: TRBV12-3/TRBV12-4; J: TRBJ2-3
DNA: TGTGCCAGCAGCCATTCGACCGGGACTACCACAGATACGCAGTATTTT; CDR3: CASSHSTGTTTDTQYF; size: few; D: TRBD2; V: TRBV3-1; J: TRBJ2-3
DNA: TGTGCCAGCAGCTTAGCGGGTGAAAAACTGTTTTTT; CDR3: CASSLAGEKLFF; size: many; D: NA; V: TRBV5-1; J: TRBJ1-4
DNA: TGCAGTGCCCTCCGGAGGGATACGCAGTATTTT; CDR3: CSALRRDTQYF; size: few; D: NA; V: TRBV20-1; J: TRBJ2-3
DNA: TGTGCCACCAGCAGAAGAAGGGAGAGGGAAAAACTGTTTTTT; CDR3: CATSRRREREKLFF; size: NA; D: NA; V: TRBV15; J: TRBJ1-4
DNA: TGTGCCAGCAGATCAGGGGAGGGAGATACGCAGTATTTT; CDR3: CASRSGEGDTQYF; size: many; D: NA; V: TRBV28; J: TRBJ2-3
DNA: TGCAGTGCTAGTACCGCTAGCCAAGCCTACAATGAGCAGTTCTTC; CDR3: CSASTASQAYNEQFF; size: NA; D: NA; V: TRBV20-1; J: TRBJ2-1
DNA: TGCGCCAGCAGCTTGTTGAGAAGCGGGGGTAAGAATGAGCAGTTCTTC; CDR3: CASSLLRSGGKNEQFF; size: NA; D: TRBD2; V: TRBV5-1; J: TRBJ2-1
DNA: TGTGCCAGTACCATCGGGACGTCGGCCCACAATGAGCAGTTCTTC; CDR3: CASTIGTSAHNEQFF; size: few; D: NA; V: TRBV19; J: TRBJ2-1
DNA: TGCAGTGCTAGAGATTTGGTCTCCTACAATGAGCAGTACTTC; CDR3: CSARDLVSYNEQYF; size: NA; D: NA; V: TRBV20-1; J: TRBJ2-7
DNA: TGCAGTGCTAGAGGATACAATGAAAAACTGTTTTTT; CDR3: CSARGYNEKLFF; size: few; D: NA; V: TRBV20-1; J: TRBJ1-4
DNA: TGTGCCAGCAGCTTAGAATCTACAGCAACCTACGAGCAGTACTTC; CDR3: CASSLESTATYEQYF; size: NA; D: NA; V: TRBV5-4; J: TRBJ2-7
DNA: TGTGCCAGCAGTGGGTCCGGGACTAGCGGGAGAGTCAGAAACATTCAGTACTTC; CDR3: CASSGSGTSGRVRNIQYF; size: few; D: TRBD2; V: TRBV6-2/TRBV6-3; J: TRBJ2-4
DNA: TGTGCCAACAGTGAATTGGCTAGCGGGGGGTACAATGAGCAGTTCTTC; CDR3: CANSELASGGYNEQFF; size: NA; D: TRBD2; V: TRBV2; J: TRBJ2-1
DNA: TGCAGTGCTAGAGATAGAAGGGGATTAGCGGTGCACAATGAGCAGTTCTTC; CDR3: CSARDRRGLAVHNEQFF; size: NA; D: NA; V: TRBV20-1; J: TRBJ2-1
DNA: TGTGCCAGCAGCTTAGGCCTAACGGCGGGGGGTCGAATAAATACCTACAATGAGCAGTTCTTC; CDR3: CASSLGLTAGGRINTYNEQFF; size: NA; D: TRBD2; V: TRBV13; J: TRBJ2-1
DNA: TGTGCCAGCAGTTACCTACAGGGGGCTGGGGCCAGCGTCCTGACTTTC; CDR3: CASSYLQGAGASVLTF; size: once; D: TRBD1; V: TRBV6-5; J: TRBJ2-6
DNA: TGCAGCGTACCCGGGACAGCCTACAATGAGCAGTTCTTC; CDR3: CSVPGTAYNEQFF; size: few; D: TRBD1; V: TRBV29-1; J: TRBJ2-1
DNA: TGCAGTGCTAGGCCGGGACTAGCGGCCGAGCAGTACTTC; CDR3: CSARPGLAAEQYF; size: NA; D: TRBD2; V: TRBV20-1; J: TRBJ2-7
DNA: TGTGCCAGCTTGGGGACTAGCGGGGAGACCCAGTACTTC; CDR3: CASLGTSGETQYF; size: NA; D: TRBD2; V: TRBV2; J: TRBJ2-5
DNA: TGTGCCAGCAGCCCAGATGTCGGAGCGCAGTATTTT; CDR3: CASSPDVGAQYF; size: NA; D: NA; V: TRBV3-1; J: TRBJ2-3
DNA: TGTGCCAGCAGCCAACGGACTAGCGGACCCCAAGAGACCCAGTACTTC; CDR3: CASSQRTSGPQETQYF; size: NA; D: TRBD2; V: TRBV14; J: TRBJ2-5
DNA: TGTGCCAGCAGTTTTCTGACTACGCGGGAGGGAACGCAGTATTTT; CDR3: CASSFLTTREGTQYF; size: NA; D: TRBD2; V: TRBV28; J: TRBJ2-3
DNA: TGCGCCAGCAGCTTTGCGGGGTACTACAATGAGCAGTTCTTC; CDR3: CASSFAGYYNEQFF; size: few; D: NA; V: TRBV5-1; J: TRBJ2-1
DNA: TGTGCCAGCAGCCGAAGGGCACGGAGCTCCTACGAGCAGTACTTC; CDR3: CASSRRARSSYEQYF; size: NA; D: NA; V: TRBV28; J: TRBJ2-7
DNA: TGTGCCAGCAGCGTAGTTCCCCTGGAGAGGGGCTACAATGAGCAGTTCTTC; CDR3: CASSVVPLERGYNEQFF; size: NA; D: NA; V: TRBV9; J: TRBJ2-1
DNA: TGTGCCAGCAGCCACGGCTATAGCGGGAGCACAGATACGCAGTATTTT; CDR3: CASSHGYSGSTDTQYF; size: NA; D: TRBD2; V: TRBV11-3; J: TRBJ2-3
DNA: TGCAGTGCTAGACCCCTAGGATTAGCCAAAAACATTCAGTACTTC; CDR3: CSARPLGLAKNIQYF; size: NA; D: NA; V: TRBV20-1; J: TRBJ2-4
DNA: TGTGCCAGCAGTACCCAAGGCTGGGTAGCGGGAGGGCCCAGCATTCAGTACTTC; CDR3: CASSTQGWVAGGPSIQYF; size: NA; D: TRBD2; V: TRBV27; J: TRBJ2-4